The source of this TCR beta chain is a study of shared clonotypes between healthy human individuals. Study-wide results and caveats: As a rule, naive subsets had a larger estimated richness than memory subsets. Clonotypes that were shared across a handful of donors made up approximately 5% of naive CD4 clonotypes.

CD45RO negativity and positive selection for CCR7 defined naive CD8 cells, a population that excluded terminally differentiated effector memory CD45RA+ cells. The CDR3 spans 15 residues. The germline V gene has CDR1 MNHEY and CDR2 SMNVEV (reference sequence). Deletions cut 6 bases from V and 0 bases from J, with 12 bases between. When replicate PCRs were run on sorted subsets, they used roughly 0.2 ug DNA, approximately 33,000 T cell genomes. The repertoire was sequenced with immunoSEQ multiplex PCR; TCRdb's copy has only in-frame clones and lacks some. In the table there are 2 million to 2.5 million clones, 93% of which are singletons. Notes on this clone: As yet, its antigen is unknown.

The chain couples TRBV27 to TRBJ1-5; no definite D call. Specimen: naive CD8+ T cells from PBMCs. The clonotype comes from a man aged 18 to 30 in good health. Some clones in this sample may be carry-over from other donors' samples. As DNA, the CDR3 is TGTGCCAGCAGCATAGGACCGATTAGCAATCAGCCCCAGCATTTT. Residues: CASSIGPISNQPQHF.